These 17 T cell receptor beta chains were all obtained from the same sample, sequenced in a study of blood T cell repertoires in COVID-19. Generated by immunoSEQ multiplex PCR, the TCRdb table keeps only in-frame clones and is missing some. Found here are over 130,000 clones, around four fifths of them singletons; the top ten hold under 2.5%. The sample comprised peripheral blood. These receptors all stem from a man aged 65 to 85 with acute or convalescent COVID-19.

Here the CDR3 DNA reads TGTGCCAGCAGTCCCGGACAGGCTTCCGGGGAGCTGTTTTTT. Its protein product is CASSPGQASGELFF. The chain links TRBV28 to TRBJ2-2; 7 positions match TRBD1. The germline gives CDR1 MDHEN, CDR2 SYDVKM. After removal of 5 bases from V and 6 bases from J, the junction contained 6 bases not matched to a gene. The CDR3 length is 14 residues.

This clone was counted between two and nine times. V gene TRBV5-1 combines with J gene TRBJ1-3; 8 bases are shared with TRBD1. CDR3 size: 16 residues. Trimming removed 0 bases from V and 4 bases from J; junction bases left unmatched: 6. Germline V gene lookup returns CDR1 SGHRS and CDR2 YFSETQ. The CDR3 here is CASSLGTGRLGNTIYF. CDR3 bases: TGCGCCAGCAGCTTGGGGACAGGGAGATTGGGAAACACCATATATTTT.

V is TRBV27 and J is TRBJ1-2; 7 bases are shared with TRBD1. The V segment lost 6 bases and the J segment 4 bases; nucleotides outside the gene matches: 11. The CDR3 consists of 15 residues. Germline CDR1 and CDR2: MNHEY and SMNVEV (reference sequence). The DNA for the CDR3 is TGTGCCAGCAGAGCCGGGACAGCCCCATTCTATGGCTACACCTTC. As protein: CASRAGTAPFYGYTF.

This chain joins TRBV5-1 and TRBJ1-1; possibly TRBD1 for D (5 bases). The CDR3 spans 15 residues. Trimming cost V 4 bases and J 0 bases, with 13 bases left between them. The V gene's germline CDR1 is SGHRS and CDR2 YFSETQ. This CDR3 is CASSPWGVMNTEAFF. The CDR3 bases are TGCGCCAGCAGCCCCTGGGGGGTTATGAACACTGAAGCTTTCTTT. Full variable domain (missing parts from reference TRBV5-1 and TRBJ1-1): KAGVTQTPRYLIKTRGQQVTLSCSPISGHRSVSWYQQTPGQGLQFLFEYFSETQRNKGNFPGRFSGRQFSNSRSEMNVSTLELGDSALYLCASSPWGVMNTEAFFGQGTRLTVV.

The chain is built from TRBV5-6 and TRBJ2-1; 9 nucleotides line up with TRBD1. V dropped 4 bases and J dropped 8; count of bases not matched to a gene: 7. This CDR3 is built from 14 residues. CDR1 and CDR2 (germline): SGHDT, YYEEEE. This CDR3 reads CASSKGQGRYEQFF. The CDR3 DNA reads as TGTGCCAGCAGCAAAGGACAGGGGAGGTATGAGCAGTTCTTC.

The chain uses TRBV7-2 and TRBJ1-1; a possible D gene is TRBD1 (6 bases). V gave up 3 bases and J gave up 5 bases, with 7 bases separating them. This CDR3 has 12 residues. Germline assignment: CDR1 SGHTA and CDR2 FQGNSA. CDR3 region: CASSFDRTEAFF. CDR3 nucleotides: TGTGCCAGCAGCTTCGACAGGACTGAAGCTTTCTTT.

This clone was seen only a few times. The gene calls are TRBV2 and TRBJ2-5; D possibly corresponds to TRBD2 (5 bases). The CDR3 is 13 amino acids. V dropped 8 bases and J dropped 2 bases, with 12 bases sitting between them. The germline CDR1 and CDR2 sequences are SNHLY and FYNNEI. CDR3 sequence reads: CASGRARQETQYF. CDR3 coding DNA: TGTGCCAGCGGGAGAGCGAGGCAAGAGACCCAGTACTTC.

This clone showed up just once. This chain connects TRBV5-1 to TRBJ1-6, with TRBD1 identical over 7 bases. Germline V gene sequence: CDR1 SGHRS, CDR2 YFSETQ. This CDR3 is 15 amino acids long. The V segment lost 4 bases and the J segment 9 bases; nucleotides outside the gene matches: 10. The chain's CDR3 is CASSLTGEASSPLHF. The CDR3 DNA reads TGCGCCAGCAGCCTAACAGGGGAGGCTTCTTCACCCCTCCACTTT.

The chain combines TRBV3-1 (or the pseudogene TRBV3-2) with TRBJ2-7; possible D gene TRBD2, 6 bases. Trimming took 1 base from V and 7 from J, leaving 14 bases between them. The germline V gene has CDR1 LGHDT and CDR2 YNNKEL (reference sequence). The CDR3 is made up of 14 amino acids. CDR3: CASSQAPSGREQYF. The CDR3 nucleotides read TGTGCCAGCAGCCAAGCGCCGTCAGGGAGGGAGCAGTACTTC.

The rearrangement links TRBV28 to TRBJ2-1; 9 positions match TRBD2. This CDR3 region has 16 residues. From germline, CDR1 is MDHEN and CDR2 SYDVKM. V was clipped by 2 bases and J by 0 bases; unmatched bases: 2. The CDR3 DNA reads TGTGCCAGCAGTTTACGTAGCGGGAGCTCCTACAATGAGCAGTTCTTC. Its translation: CASSLRSGSSYNEQFF.

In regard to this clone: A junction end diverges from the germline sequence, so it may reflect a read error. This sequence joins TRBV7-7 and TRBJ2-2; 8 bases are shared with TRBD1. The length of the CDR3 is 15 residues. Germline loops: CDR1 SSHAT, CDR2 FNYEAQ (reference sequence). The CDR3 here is CASSARTGTGGELFF. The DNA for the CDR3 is TGTGCTAGCAGCGCCCGGACAGGGACTGGGGGGGAGCTGTTTTTT.

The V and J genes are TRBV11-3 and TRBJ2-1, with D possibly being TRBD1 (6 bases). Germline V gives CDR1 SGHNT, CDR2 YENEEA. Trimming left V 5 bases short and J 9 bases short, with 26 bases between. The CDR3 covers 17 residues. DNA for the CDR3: TGTGCCAGCAGCCCGCGTTCGTGGCAGGGGTCAATTTCTGAGCAGTTCTTC. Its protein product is CASSPRSWQGSISEQFF.

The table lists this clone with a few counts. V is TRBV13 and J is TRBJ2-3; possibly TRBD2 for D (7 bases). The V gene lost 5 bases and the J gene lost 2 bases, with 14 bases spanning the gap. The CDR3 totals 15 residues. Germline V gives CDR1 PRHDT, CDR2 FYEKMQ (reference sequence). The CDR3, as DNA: TGTGCCAGCAGCCTCGGGGGGCGGGTCACAGATACGCAGTATTTT. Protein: CASSLGGRVTDTQYF.

CDR3 sequence (DNA): TGCGCCAGCAGCTTGGGAGGGACAAACTCCTACAATGAGCAGTTCTTC. This encodes CASSLGGTNSYNEQFF. The chain uses TRBV5-1 and TRBJ2-1, with D tentatively TRBD1 (6 bases). The length of the CDR3 is 16 residues. The V and J ends lost 0 bases and 0 bases respectively, with 10 bases between them. Germline V CDR1 and CDR2: SGHRS, YFSETQ.

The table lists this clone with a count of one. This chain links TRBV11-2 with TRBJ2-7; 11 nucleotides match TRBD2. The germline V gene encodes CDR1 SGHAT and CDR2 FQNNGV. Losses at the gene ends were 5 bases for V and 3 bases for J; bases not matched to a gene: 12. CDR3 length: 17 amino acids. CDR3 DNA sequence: TGTGCCAGCAGCGCTACTAGCGGGAGTAGGCCCCGCTACGAGCAGTACTTC. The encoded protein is CASSATSGSRPRYEQYF.

DNA for the CDR3: TGTGCCAGCAGCCCGCGACAGGGTCCGGGCTTCGAGCAGTACTTC. Encoded protein: CASSPRQGPGFEQYF. The genes are TRBV3-1 (or the pseudogene TRBV3-2) and TRBJ2-7; 7 bases agree with TRBD1. V shed 4 bases and J 6 bases; nucleotides not matched to a gene: 12. The CDR3 is 15 amino acids. Germline V gene data show CDR1 as LGHDT and CDR2 as YNNKEL (reference sequence).

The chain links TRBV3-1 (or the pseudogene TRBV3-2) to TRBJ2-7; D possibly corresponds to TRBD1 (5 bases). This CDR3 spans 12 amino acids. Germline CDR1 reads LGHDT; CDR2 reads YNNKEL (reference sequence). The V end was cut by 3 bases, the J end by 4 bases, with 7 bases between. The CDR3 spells CASSQQGYEQYF. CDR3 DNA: TGTGCCAGCAGCCAGCAGGGTTACGAGCAGTACTTC.